These 23 T cell receptor beta chains were sequenced from one sample in a study of cytomegalovirus exposure and HLA in healthy donors. Both 60 Vbeta primers and 13 Jbeta primers went into the PCR. Assay used: immunoSEQ multiplex PCR; TCRdb lists only in-frame clones, some missing. The sample lists approximately 56,000 clones, 55% to 80% occurring once. Specimen: PBMCs. These receptors originate from a woman aged 45-65 years in good health and CMV-seropositive.

V and J are TRBV14 and TRBJ2-7; 8 bases are shared with TRBD1. V was pared by 5 bases and J by 6 bases, with 3 bases of the junction left unmatched. The CDR3 spans 12 residues. CDR1 SGHDN and CDR2 FVKESK come from the germline V gene. CDR3 nucleotides: TGTGCCAGCAGCTCGGACAGGGCCGAGCAGTACTTC. Translated, it gives CASSSDRAEQYF. The full variable domain, its missing parts supplied by reference TRBV14 and TRBJ2-7, is EAGVTQFPSHSVIEKGQTVTLRCDPISGHDNLYWYRRVMGKEIKFLLHFVKESKQDESGMPNNRFLAERTGGTYSTLKVQPAELEDSGVYFCASSSDRAEQYFGPGTRLTVT.

J is TRBJ2-1 and V is TRBV5-6, with TRBD2 as a possible D gene (6 bases). V lost 3 bases, J lost 10 bases, and 14 bases lay in between. The CDR3 is made up of 13 amino acids. CDR1 is SGHDT and CDR2 is YYEEEE in the germline V gene. The CDR3 spells CASSWTTGWEQFF. The CDR3 region has the DNA TGTGCCAGCAGCTGGACTACCGGTTGGGAGCAGTTCTTC.

This rearrangement joins TRBV11-3 to TRBJ2-6; no clear D. There are 14 residues in the CDR3. Germline V CDR1 and CDR2: SGHNT, YENEEA. With 4 bases removed from V and 0 bases from J, the gap between germline ends came to 4 bases. CDR3 nucleotide sequence: TGTGCCAGCAGCTCGGGCTCTGGGGCCAACGTCCTGACTTTC. The encoded protein is CASSSGSGANVLTF. Together with reference TRBV11-3 and TRBJ2-6, the CDR3 gives the full variable domain: EAGVVQSPRYKIIEKKQPVAFWCNPISGHNTLYWYLQNLGQGPELLIRYENEEAVDDSQLPKDRFSAERLKGVDSTLKIQPAELGDSAVYLCASSSGSGANVLTFGAGSRLTVL.

This clone appeared a few times. The genes are TRBV6-6 and TRBJ1-6, with D possibly matching TRBD1 (5 bases). This CDR3 has 14 amino acids. CDR1 is MNHNY and CDR2 is SVGAGI in the germline V gene (reference sequence). V lost 6 bases to trimming and J lost 14 bases, with 20 bases between them. CDR3 coding DNA: TGTGCCAGCAGCCCCGTGGCACAGGCCGTAGCCCTCCACTTT. This sequence encodes CASSPVAQAVALHF.

This clone was seen more than once but under ten times. The CDR3 sequence is CASSQEDRDVQSNQPQHF. The CDR3 DNA reads as TGCGCCAGCAGCCAAGAGGACAGGGACGTTCAGAGCAATCAGCCCCAGCATTTT. The chain links TRBV4-3 to TRBJ1-5; 8 bases line up with TRBD1. Germline V gene data show CDR1 as LGHNA and CDR2 as YSLEER. The CDR3 is made up of 18 amino acids. Trimming at V came to 0 bases and at J to 1 base, leaving 8 bases not matched to a gene.

The chain combines TRBV7-2 with TRBJ2-2; D not certain. Germline CDR1 SGHTA, CDR2 FQGNSA. The CDR3 consists of 14 residues. Trimming shortened V by 4 bases and J by 0 bases, and 6 bases separated the two germline ends. This CDR3 reads CASSSNTNTGELFF. The CDR3, as DNA: TGTGCCAGCAGCTCCAACACGAACACCGGGGAGCTGTTTTTT.

This chain joins TRBV27 and TRBJ1-5, with D possibly TRBD1 on 5 matching bases. V lost 6 bases and J 4 bases, leaving 10 bases between the germline ends. CDR1 MNHEY and CDR2 SMNVEV come from the germline V gene (reference sequence). The CDR3 extends over 13 amino acids. The CDR3 DNA reads TGTGCCAGCAGGTCGCAGGGTAATCAGCCCCAGCATTTT. This sequence encodes CASRSQGNQPQHF.

The chain joins TRBV7-2 to TRBJ2-3; 16 bases fit TRBD2. Unmatched junction bases numbered 9, after V lost 5 bases and J lost 4 bases. Germline V gives CDR1 SGHTA, CDR2 FQGNSA. The CDR3 runs 18 residues. The CDR3 nucleotides are TGTGCCAGCAGCCGTGGGACTAGCGGGGGGGCCAGTGCAGATACGCAGTATTTT. As protein: CASSRGTSGGASADTQYF. Together with reference TRBV7-2 and TRBJ2-3, the CDR3 gives the full variable domain: GAGVSQSPSNKVTEKGKDVELRCDPISGHTALYWYRQSLGQGLEFLIYFQGNSAPDKSGLPSDRFSAERTGGSVSTLTIQRTQQEDSAVYLCASSRGTSGGASADTQYFGPGTRLTVL.

V usage is TRBV25-1 and J usage is TRBJ1-2; D unclear. Trimming left V 4 bases short and J 4 bases short, with 10 bases between. The CDR3 has 13 residues. Germline V lookup: CDR1 MGHDK, CDR2 SYGVNS. Here the CDR3 reads CASSATRGYGYTF. CDR3 bases: TGTGCCAGCAGTGCCACAAGAGGCTATGGCTACACCTTC.

The rearrangement links TRBV11-2 to TRBJ2-5; 11 positions agree with TRBD1. With V trimmed by 2 bases and J by 6 bases, 5 bases remained unmatched. Germline CDR1 SGHAT, CDR2 FQNNGV. The CDR3 contains 15 residues. CDR3 nucleotides: TGTGCCAGCAGCTTATGGGACAGGGGGGAAAAGACCCAGTACTTC. Amino acid sequence: CASSLWDRGEKTQYF. Using reference TRBV11-2 and TRBJ2-5 for the parts outside the CDR3, the full variable domain is EAGVAQSPRYKIIEKRQSVAFWCNPISGHATLYWYQQILGQGPKLLIQFQNNGVVDDSQLPKDRFSAERLKGVDSTLKIQPAKLEDSAVYLCASSLWDRGEKTQYFGPGTRLLVL.

The gene calls are TRBV19 and TRBJ2-2; 7 bases line up with TRBD2. CDR3 size: 11 residues. Per germline, CDR1 LNHDA and CDR2 SQIVND (reference sequence). V shed 7 bases, J shed 9 bases, and the junction held 2 bases outside the gene matches. The CDR3 DNA reads as TGTGCCAGTAACGGGGGGAGGGAGCTGTTTTTT. It yields the protein CASNGGRELFF.

CDR3 protein: CASSLIPGGGETQYF. CDR3 in DNA: TGCGCCAGCAGCTTGATCCCAGGGGGTGGTGAGACCCAGTACTTC. The chain employs TRBV5-1 and TRBJ2-5; 7 positions match TRBD1. The trim removed 1 base at V and 5 bases at J, leaving 8 bases unmatched. This CDR3 has 15 residues. CDR1 is SGHRS, CDR2 YFSETQ, per germline.

This chain uses TRBV18 with TRBJ2-1, with 10 bases fitting TRBD2. The length of the CDR3 is 17 residues. Germline V gene lookup returns CDR1 KGHSH and CDR2 LQKENI. V dropped 2 bases and J dropped 3; count of bases not matched to a gene: 7. The CDR3 DNA follows: TGTGCCAGCTCACCAATGCTAGCGGGAGACGGCTACAATGAGCAGTTCTTC. Translation: CASSPMLAGDGYNEQFF. The full variable domain, its missing parts supplied by reference TRBV18 and TRBJ2-1, is NAGVMQNPRHLVRRRGQEARLRCSPMKGHSHVYWYRQLPEEGLKFMVYLQKENIIDESGMPKERFSAEFPKEGPSILRIQQVVRGDSAAYFCASSPMLAGDGYNEQFFGPGTRLTVL.

The chain links TRBV7-2 to TRBJ2-3; D call uncertain. Germline V CDR1 and CDR2: SGHTA, FQGNSA. This CDR3 has 13 residues. The V gene lost 7 bases and the J gene lost 6 bases, with 14 bases spanning the gap. CDR3 nucleotide sequence: TGTGCCAGCAATAACCCGGTCCCCGATACGCAGTATTTT. This codes for CASNNPVPDTQYF.

The chain recombines TRBV18 with TRBJ1-2; 11 bases map to TRBD1. V shed 1 base, J shed 8 bases, and the junction held 6 bases outside the gene matches. CDR1 and CDR2 from the germline V gene are KGHSH and LQKENI. CDR3 length: 15 residues. The DNA for the CDR3 is TGTGCCAGCTCACCACGCGGACAGGGGGCGGAAGGCTACACCTTC. This codes for CASSPRGQGAEGYTF.

This sequence joins TRBV2 and TRBJ2-3, with 7 bases aligning to TRBD2. V lost 7 bases, J lost 2 bases, and 6 bases stayed unmatched. Germline CDR1 and CDR2: SNHLY and FYNNEI. This CDR3 contains 14 residues. Written as DNA, the CDR3 is TGTGCCAGCAATCTGGCGGGGGTCACAGATACGCAGTATTTT. Translated: CASNLAGVTDTQYF.

The CDR3 here is CASSLYDTQYF. In DNA, the CDR3 is TGTGCCAGCAGCTTATATGATACGCAGTATTTT. The rearrangement links TRBV7-9 to TRBJ2-3; D is uncertain. Germline V gene sequence: CDR1 SEHNR, CDR2 FQNEAQ (reference sequence). Deletions cut 2 bases from V and 6 bases from J, with 3 bases between. The CDR3 runs to 11 residues.

This clone is a singleton in its sample. CDR3 coding DNA: TGCAGCGTTGCCATCAAGGGGAACTATGGCTACACCTTC. Amino acid sequence: CSVAIKGNYGYTF. V is TRBV29-1 and J is TRBJ1-2; a weak D match, TRBD1 (5 bases). Trimming stripped 4 bases from V and 2 bases from J, with 11 bases between. Germline CDR1 is SQVTM and CDR2 is ANQGSEA. This CDR3 is built from 13 residues.

This clone is medium-sized within its sample. Other DNA sequences within the sample encode an identical CDR3. The J gene is TRBJ2-2, the V gene TRBV5-1; tentative D call: TRBD2 (6 bases). The CDR3 sequence is 14 residues long. Trimming removed 6 bases at V and 5 bases at J, with 14 bases between. Germline values: CDR1 SGHRS, CDR2 YFSETQ. DNA for the CDR3: TGCGCCAGCAACCCAGCGGGTGATACCGGGGAGCTGTTTTTT. Its protein product is CASNPAGDTGELFF.

Only a few counts were recorded for this clone. The genes are TRBV28 and TRBJ1-4; possible D gene TRBD1, 6 bases. Germline values: CDR1 MDHEN, CDR2 SYDVKM. V was trimmed by 5 bases and J by 0 bases, leaving 22 bases between them. This CDR3 is built from 19 residues. For the CDR3, the DNA is TGTGCCAGCAGTCCTCTCCAGGGGTCTATCCCTGCAACTAATGAAAAACTGTTTTTT. This encodes CASSPLQGSIPATNEKLFF.

V usage is TRBV9 and J usage is TRBJ2-1; no clear D. The V end was cut by 4 bases, the J end by 0 bases, with 17 bases between. CDR1 and CDR2 (germline): SGDLS, YYNGEE. This CDR3 region has 17 residues. The CDR3 DNA reads as TGTGCCAGCAGCATCAATCCGAAGTATAGCTCCTACAATGAGCAGTTCTTC. Translation gives CASSINPKYSSYNEQFF.

The V call is TRBV27, the J call TRBJ2-6; TRBD1 matches 9 bases. Germline trimming cut 7 bases from V and 1 base from J; bases unmatched to any gene: 5. Germline CDR1 and CDR2: MNHEY and SMNVEV (reference sequence). The CDR3 covers 16 residues. CDR3 region: CASKRTGVSGANVLTF. CDR3 bases: TGTGCCAGCAAAAGGACAGGGGTGTCTGGGGCCAACGTCCTGACTTTC.

V and J are TRBV27 and TRBJ2-7; 7 bases agree with TRBD2. The CDR3 loop spans 14 amino acids. Germline V gene lookup returns CDR1 MNHEY and CDR2 SMNVEV (reference sequence). V lost 5 bases to trimming and J lost 2 bases; unmatched junction nucleotides: 6. CDR3 loop: CASSPSGVPYEQYF. CDR3 in DNA: TGTGCCAGCAGTCCCAGCGGGGTGCCCTACGAGCAGTACTTC.